A single sample gave rise to the 3 T cell receptor beta chains below, sequenced in a study of T cell repertoires in aging, cancer and after chemotherapy. The template was genomic DNA from peripheral blood, not RNA. Multiplex touch-down PCR with TRB-A/B primers amplified rearranged V-D-J TRB sequences. Using its own MiXCR run on the multiplex PCR reads, TCRdb lists one record per CDR3 protein. The sample holds 1,400 or so distinct CDR3 sequences; roughly half are singletons and the top ten take roughly 28%. Specimen: blood. The receptors were gathered from a human donor with a blood cancer.

This clonotype was recorded a few times. The chain has TRBV27 and TRBJ1-2; D is possibly TRBD1 (6 bases). The CDR3 has 15 residues. Trimming shortened V by 6 bases and J by 7 bases, and 21 bases separated the two germline ends. Germline CDR1 MNHEY, CDR2 SMNVEV (reference sequence). The CDR3 region is CASSPAGQPLSGYTF. CDR3 nucleotide sequence: TGTGCCAGCAGCCCCGCCGGACAGCCTCTCTCTGGCTACACCTTC.

V is TRBV29-1 and J is TRBJ2-1; D possibly uses TRBD1 or TRBD2 (5 bases each). This CDR3 is built from 14 residues. V was pared by 6 bases and J by 0 bases, with 12 bases between. Per the germline V gene, CDR1 is SQVTM and CDR2 is ANQGSEA. In nucleotides, the CDR3 is TGCAGCGTCGGGACCGATAGCTCCTACAATGAGCAGTTCTTC. Residues: CSVGTDSSYNEQFF.

The chain employs TRBV19 and TRBJ1-3, with D possibly matching TRBD1 (5 bases). This CDR3 has 19 residues. Germline V gene lookup returns CDR1 LNHDA and CDR2 SQIVND (reference sequence). The ends were cut back, 7 bases at V and 2 bases at J, with 27 bases in the middle. The CDR3 region is CASTQIRSSGHSTGNTIYF. The CDR3 bases are TGTGCCAGTACCCAGATACGGTCCTCAGGGCATTCGACTGGAAACACCATATATTTT.